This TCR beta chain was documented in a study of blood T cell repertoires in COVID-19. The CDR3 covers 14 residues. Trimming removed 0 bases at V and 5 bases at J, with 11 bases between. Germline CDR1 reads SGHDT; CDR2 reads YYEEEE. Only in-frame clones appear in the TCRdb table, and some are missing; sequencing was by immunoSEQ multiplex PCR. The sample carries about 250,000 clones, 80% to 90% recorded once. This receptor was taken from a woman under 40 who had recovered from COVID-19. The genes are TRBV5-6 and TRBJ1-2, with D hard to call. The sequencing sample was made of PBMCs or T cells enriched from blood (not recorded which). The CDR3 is CASSLAEIQYGYTF. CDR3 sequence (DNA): TGTGCCAGCAGCTTGGCCGAAATACAGTATGGCTACACCTTC.